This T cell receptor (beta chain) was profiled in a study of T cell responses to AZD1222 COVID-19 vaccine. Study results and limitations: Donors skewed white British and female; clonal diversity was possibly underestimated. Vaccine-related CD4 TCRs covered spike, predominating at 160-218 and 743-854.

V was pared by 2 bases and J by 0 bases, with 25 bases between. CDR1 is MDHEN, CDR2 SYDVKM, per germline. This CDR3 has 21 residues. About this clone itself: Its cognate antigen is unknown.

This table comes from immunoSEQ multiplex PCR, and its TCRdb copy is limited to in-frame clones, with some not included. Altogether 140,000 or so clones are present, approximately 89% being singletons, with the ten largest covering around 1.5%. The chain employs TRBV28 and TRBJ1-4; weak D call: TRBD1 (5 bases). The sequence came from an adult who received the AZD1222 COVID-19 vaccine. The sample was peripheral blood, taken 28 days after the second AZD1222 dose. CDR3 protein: CASSLIRYIDSKIATNEKLFF. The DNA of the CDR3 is TGTGCCAGCAGTTTAATTCGGTACATTGACAGCAAAATTGCAACTAATGAAAAACTGTTTTTT.